Following are 32 T cell receptor beta chains from one sample sequenced in a study of early stage breast cancer tumors. Data came from immunoSEQ multiplex PCR; TCRdb stores just in-frame clones and leaves some out. The sample consists of approximately 48,000 clones, 75% to 95% of them appearing once. The sequencing sample was made of blood. Receptors originate from a person between 65 and 79 years old with breast cancer.

The gene calls are TRBV29-1 and TRBJ1-2; no reliable D call. The germline gives CDR1 SQVTM, CDR2 ANQGSEA. V dropped 4 bases and J dropped 3 bases, with 12 bases sitting between them. CDR3 length: 13 amino acids. CDR3 region: CSVVQQVDYGYTF. CDR3 sequence (DNA): TGCAGCGTTGTCCAGCAGGTCGACTATGGCTACACCTTC.

A word on this clone: Sequence at one end of the junction differs from germline and may be a read error. The chain carries TRBV7-7 and TRBJ2-3; 11 bases map to TRBD2. The CDR3 consists of 16 residues. In germline, CDR1 is SSHAT, CDR2 FNYEAQ (reference sequence). In DNA form, the CDR3 reads TGTGCTAGCAGCTTAGGGACTAGCGGTGGTACAGATACGCAGTATTTT. Its translation: CASSLGTSGGTDTQYF. Looking up the rest from reference TRBV7-7 and TRBJ2-3 gives the full variable domain: GAGVSQSPRYKVTKRGQDVTLRCDPISSHATLYWYQQALGQGPEFLTYFNYEAQPDKSGLPSDRFSAERPEGSISTLTIQRTEQRDSAMYRCASSLGTSGGTDTQYFGPGTRLTVL.

The V and J genes are TRBV28 and TRBJ2-2; D is unclear. From germline, CDR1 is MDHEN and CDR2 SYDVKM. Trimming removed 7 bases from V and 1 base from J, with 7 bases in between. The CDR3 runs to 13 residues. CDR3 amino acids: CASIFGNTGELFF. The CDR3 DNA reads TGTGCCAGCATTTTCGGGAACACCGGGGAGCTGTTTTTT.

The chain joins TRBV10-3 to TRBJ1-2, with 8 nucleotides matching TRBD1. Germline loops: CDR1 ENHRY, CDR2 SYGVKD. Trimming removed 3 bases from V and 11 bases from J; junction bases left unmatched: 14. The CDR3 is made up of 15 amino acids. DNA of the CDR3: TGTGCCATCAGTGAATCAAAGGACAGGGCGAGTGGATACACCTTC. This codes for CAISESKDRASGYTF.

The chain is built from TRBV2 and TRBJ2-7; 9 bases map to TRBD2. CDR1 SNHLY and CDR2 FYNNEI come from the germline V gene. Trimming took 7 bases from V and 1 from J; bases not matched to a gene: 2. The CDR3 spans 13 residues. CDR3 loop: CASKAGGSYEQYF. The DNA for the CDR3 is TGTGCCAGCAAAGCGGGGGGTTCCTACGAGCAGTACTTC.

The chain uses TRBV5-1 and TRBJ2-3, with 12 bases that match TRBD2. Trimming cost V 0 bases and J 2 bases; bases outside gene matches: 10. This CDR3 spans 19 amino acids. Germline V gene sequence: CDR1 SGHRS, CDR2 YFSETQ. CDR3 in DNA: TGCGCCAGCAGCTTGGGCCTAGCGGGAGGGCCTGGCAACACAGATACGCAGTATTTT. Translation: CASSLGLAGGPGNTDTQYF.

V and J are TRBV15 and TRBJ1-1; a possible D gene is TRBD1 (5 bases). CDR3 length: 15 residues. V lost 0 bases to trimming and J lost 5 bases, with 13 bases between them. Germline-derived CDR1 and CDR2 are LNHNV and YYDKDF (reference sequence). CDR3 protein: CATSRDRFGGTEAFF. The CDR3 DNA follows: TGTGCCACCAGCAGAGATCGGTTCGGGGGAACTGAAGCTTTCTTT.

The J gene is TRBJ2-6, the V gene TRBV28; 7 bases map to TRBD2. The CDR3 consists of 15 residues. With 6 bases clipped from V and 2 bases from J, the junction kept 4 bases outside the gene matches. In germline, CDR1 is MDHEN, CDR2 SYDVKM. The CDR3 bases are TGTGCCAGCAGCCTGGGGGGGACTGGGGCCAACGTCCTGACTTTC. Encoded protein: CASSLGGTGANVLTF.

V usage is TRBV9 and J usage is TRBJ2-7, with TRBD1 as a possible D gene (6 bases). Deletions cut 4 bases from V and 3 bases from J, with 17 bases between. The germline CDR1 and CDR2 sequences are SGDLS and YYNGEE. The CDR3 has 15 amino acids. DNA for the CDR3: TGTGCCAGCAGCCCACTAGGGGGAAGAGGCTACGAGCAGTACTTC. This codes for CASSPLGGRGYEQYF.

The chain carries TRBV28 and TRBJ1-4, with a possible D match to TRBD1 (6 bases). The V gene's germline CDR1 is MDHEN and CDR2 SYDVKM. Trimming took off 4 bases at V and 4 bases at J, with 13 bases between the two ends. The CDR3 covers 15 residues. As DNA, the CDR3 is TGTGCCAGCAGTTATGCCCGGGACATTAATGAAAAACTGTTTTTT. This sequence encodes CASSYARDINEKLFF.

The chain is built from TRBV6-4 and TRBJ1-5; maybe TRBD1 (6 bases). Germline V gene lookup returns CDR1 MRHNA and CDR2 SNTAGT. This CDR3 is built from 15 residues. Trimming removed 5 bases from V and 5 bases from J, with 16 bases in between. The CDR3 nucleotides read TGTGCCAGCAGTAAGGGATTTAACAGGGATCAGCCCCAGCATTTT. Residues: CASSKGFNRDQPQHF.

The chain couples TRBV28 to TRBJ2-7, with 7 bases aligning to TRBD2. The CDR3 consists of 18 residues. V lost 6 bases and J lost 3; bases outside the gene matches: 20. In germline, CDR1 is MDHEN, CDR2 SYDVKM. The CDR3 is CASRLGGAGVERSYEQYF. The DNA of the CDR3 is TGTGCCAGCAGACTTGGTGGGGCGGGAGTAGAACGTAGCTACGAGCAGTACTTC.

The V and J genes are TRBV6-1 and TRBJ2-3, with 7 bases matching TRBD1. CDR1 and CDR2 from the germline V gene are MNHNS and SASEGT. J was trimmed by 0 bases and V by 4 bases; bases with no gene match: 10. The CDR3 is made up of 17 amino acids. Written as DNA, the CDR3 is TGTGCCAGCAGTGCCCGAACAGGGGTTTTAAGCACAGATACGCAGTATTTT. The encoded protein is CASSARTGVLSTDTQYF.

This clone has a handful of counts. The rearrangement uses TRBV29-1 and TRBJ1-3; D call uncertain. Germline V lookup: CDR1 SQVTM, CDR2 ANQGSEA. The CDR3 contains 14 residues. V lost 4 bases and J 2 bases, leaving 12 bases between the germline ends. CDR3 residues: CSVGLDSAGNTIYF. The CDR3 DNA reads TGCAGCGTTGGGTTAGACTCTGCTGGAAACACCATATATTTT.

The count of this clone is one. V is TRBV30 and J is TRBJ2-1, with TRBD2 matching 8 bases. Per germline, CDR1 GTSNPN and CDR2 SVGIG (reference sequence). CDR3 length equals 15 residues. The J segment lost 5 bases and the V segment lost 4 bases, leaving 10 bases of the junction unmatched. CDR3 loop: CAWKGKSGSDNEQFF. The CDR3 DNA reads as TGTGCCTGGAAGGGGAAAAGCGGGAGCGACAATGAGCAGTTCTTC.

This rearrangement joins TRBV7-7 to TRBJ2-1; D might be TRBD1 (5 bases). With 5 bases removed from V and 0 bases from J, the gap between germline ends came to 14 bases. CDR1 and CDR2 (germline): SSHAT, FNYEAQ (reference sequence). The length of the CDR3 is 16 residues. This CDR3 is CASSGAGPSSYNEQFF. DNA for the CDR3: TGTGCCAGCAGCGGGGCCGGCCCGAGCTCCTACAATGAGCAGTTCTTC.

Judged by abundance, this clone is medium-sized. This chain joins TRBV7-9 and TRBJ1-1, with 12 bases aligning to TRBD1. The CDR3 length is 16 residues. V shed 6 bases and J 2 bases; nucleotides not matched to a gene: 7. Per the germline V gene, CDR1 is SEHNR and CDR2 is FQNEAQ (reference sequence). The DNA of the CDR3 is TGTGCCAGCAGTCGCCGGGACAGGGGGCGAAACACTGAAGCTTTCTTT. It translates to CASSRRDRGRNTEAFF.

The chain combines TRBV29-1 with TRBJ2-5; 11 bases map to TRBD1. The V segment lost 4 bases and the J segment 4 bases; nucleotides outside the gene matches: 5. This CDR3 is built from 14 residues. Germline V gene lookup returns CDR1 SQVTM and CDR2 ANQGSEA. The CDR3 DNA is TGCAGCGTTGCCGGACAGGGGGCTCCAGAGACCCAGTACTTC. This encodes CSVAGQGAPETQYF.

The J gene is TRBJ2-7, the V gene TRBV30, with D tentatively TRBD1 (5 bases). Germline lookup yields CDR1 GTSNPN and CDR2 SVGIG (reference sequence). This CDR3 contains 13 residues. Between the trimmed V and J ends, which lost 0 bases and 6 bases, there was a span of 12 bases. DNA for the CDR3: TGTGCCTGGAGTGTACACAGGACGGGCGAGCAGTACTTC. This encodes CAWSVHRTGEQYF.

There are a few counts of this clone. In DNA, the CDR3 is TGTGCCATCAGTGAGGGGACAGGGACGGCCACCGGGGAGCTGTTTTTT. It translates to CAISEGTGTATGELFF. The chain recombines TRBV10-3 with TRBJ2-2; 9 bases line up with TRBD1. Germline V CDR1 and CDR2: ENHRY, SYGVKD. The CDR3 covers 16 residues. The V and J ends lost 2 bases and 4 bases, in that order; junction bases with no gene match: 5.

The chain uses TRBV9 and TRBJ2-7, with 8 nucleotides matching TRBD1. Germline CDR1 and CDR2: SGDLS and YYNGEE. V was clipped by 3 bases and J by 4 bases; unmatched bases: 9. CDR3 length: 15 amino acids. The CDR3 loop reads CASSDPGGRGYEQYF. CDR3 coding DNA: TGTGCCAGCAGCGACCCAGGGGGCCGCGGATACGAGCAGTACTTC.

CDR3 protein: CASSLILAGDTDTQYF. The CDR3 bases are TGTGCCAGCAGCTTAATACTAGCGGGGGACACAGATACGCAGTATTTT. The J gene is TRBJ2-3, the V gene TRBV11-2; 11 bases line up with TRBD2. The germline CDR1 and CDR2 sequences are SGHAT and FQNNGV. The CDR3 covers 16 residues. The V segment lost 2 bases and the J segment 2 bases; nucleotides outside the gene matches: 3.

The rearrangement joins TRBV11-3 to TRBJ2-4; tentative D call: TRBD2 (5 bases). Germline V CDR1 and CDR2: SGHNT, YENEEA. V gave up 1 base and J gave up 10 bases, with 11 bases separating them. The CDR3 length is 13 residues. CDR3 protein: CASSLGSRGIQYF. CDR3 nucleotides: TGTGCCAGCAGCTTAGGCTCTCGAGGGATTCAGTACTTC.

The V gene is TRBV6-1, the J gene TRBJ2-1, with 8 bases identical to TRBD1. There are 15 residues in the CDR3. With V trimmed by 0 bases and J by 6 bases, 4 bases remained unmatched. CDR1 is MNHNS and CDR2 is SASEGT in the germline V gene. Here the CDR3 DNA reads TGTGCCAGCAGTGAAGCGACAGGGGTGGGCAATGAGCAGTTCTTC. Translated: CASSEATGVGNEQFF.

This clone appeared a single time. The V gene is TRBV7-9, the J gene TRBJ1-1; the match to TRBD1 covers 8 bases. There are 14 residues in the CDR3. J gave up 1 base and V 6 bases, and 4 bases lay outside the gene matches. Germline-derived CDR1 and CDR2 are SEHNR and FQNEAQ (reference sequence). CDR3 protein: CASSWGTGNTEAFF. The CDR3 bases are TGTGCCAGCAGTTGGGGGACAGGGAACACTGAAGCTTTCTTT.

The sample holds one count of this clone. The rearrangement uses TRBV6-1 and TRBJ2-7; 10 nucleotides align to TRBD1. The CDR3 length is 15 residues. J was trimmed by 0 bases and V by 5 bases; bases with no gene match: 4. The germline V gene has CDR1 MNHNS and CDR2 SASEGT. The CDR3 region has the DNA TGTGCCAGCAGTCCAAGGACAGGGGGCTCCTACGAGCAGTACTTC. The encoded protein is CASSPRTGGSYEQYF.

The J gene is TRBJ2-7, the V gene TRBV9, with 12 bases fitting TRBD1. The CDR3 runs to 15 residues. Looked up from germline, CDR1 is SGDLS and CDR2 is YYNGEE. V lost 4 bases to trimming and J lost 2 bases; unmatched junction nucleotides: 4. CDR3 residues: CASSTGTGGTYEQYF. The CDR3 region has the DNA TGTGCCAGCAGCACGGGGACAGGGGGCACCTACGAGCAGTACTTC.

The chain uses TRBV7-2 and TRBJ2-1; 8 bases line up with TRBD1. V was clipped by 7 bases and J by 3 bases; unmatched bases: 5. Per germline, CDR1 SGHTA and CDR2 FQGNSA. The CDR3 extends over 14 amino acids. CDR3 nucleotide sequence: TGTGCCAGCAAAATCGGACAGGGCTACAATGAGCAGTTCTTC. It is translated as CASKIGQGYNEQFF.

The rearrangement joins TRBV5-1 to TRBJ2-5; D perhaps matches TRBD1 (5 bases). Germline CDR1 and CDR2: SGHRS and YFSETQ. Between the trimmed V and J ends, which lost 2 bases and 2 bases, there was a span of 13 bases. CDR3 size: 15 residues. Here the CDR3 DNA reads TGCGCCAGCAGCTTTGAAGGGGCCAGACAAGAGACCCAGTACTTC. It translates to CASSFEGARQETQYF.

The chain couples TRBV2 to TRBJ1-5, with a weak D call TRBD1 (6 bases). The CDR3 totals 14 residues. With 6 bases removed from V and 0 bases from J, the gap between germline ends came to 9 bases. Looked up from germline, CDR1 is SNHLY and CDR2 is FYNNEI. CDR3 in amino acids: CASRRDISNQPQHF. CDR3 DNA sequence: TGTGCCAGCAGACGGGACATTAGCAATCAGCCCCAGCATTTT. The entire variable domain, with the rest obtained from reference TRBV2 and TRBJ1-5, is as follows: EPEVTQTPSHQVTQMGQEVILRCVPISNHLYFYWYRQILGQKVEFLVSFYNNEISEKSEIFDDQFSVERPDGSNFTLKIRSTKLEDSAMYFCASRRDISNQPQHFGDGTRLSIL.

The CDR3 DNA sequence: TGTGCCAGCACTGATAGGGGGTCTAATTCACCCCTCCACTTT. It translates to CASTDRGSNSPLHF. The V gene is TRBV28, the J gene TRBJ1-6; perhaps TRBD1 as D (6 bases). CDR3 size: 14 residues. Germline loops: CDR1 MDHEN, CDR2 SYDVKM. V was pared by 7 bases and J by 6 bases, with 13 bases between.

The chain couples TRBV6-5 to TRBJ1-1, with no clear D. This CDR3 has 13 residues. Germline CDR1 MNHEY, CDR2 SVGAGI. The ends were cut back, 5 bases at V and 11 bases at J, with 18 bases in the middle. The CDR3 DNA is TGTGCCAGCAGTCCCTCCTCCGGGGATGGGGCTTTCTTT. As protein: CASSPSSGDGAFF.